The 17 T cell receptor beta chains below all came from one sample that was sequenced in a study of T cell responses to AZD1222 COVID-19 vaccine. Sequenced by immunoSEQ multiplex PCR; TCRdb stores in-frame clones only, minus some. Seen here are about 120,000 clones, 90% observed once, and the top ten hold 6.9%. This material consisted of peripheral blood, taken on day 0 of AZD1222 vaccination. Receptors were obtained from an adult in good health.

The chain carries TRBV11-1 and TRBJ1-1; D uncertain. Germline assignment: CDR1 SGHAT and CDR2 FQDESV (reference sequence). V lost 3 bases to trimming and J lost 2 bases, with 10 bases between them. This CDR3 contains 14 residues. The CDR3 sequence is CASSLLEGNTEAFF. The CDR3 DNA follows: TGTGCCAGCAGCTTGCTGGAGGGAAACACTGAAGCTTTCTTT.

This rearrangement joins TRBV2 to TRBJ1-2; no definite D call. Trimming cost V 11 bases and J 4 bases, with 17 bases left between them. This CDR3 comprises 13 residues. The germline CDR1 and CDR2 sequences are SNHLY and FYNNEI. This CDR3 reads CASPGQRAYGYTF. CDR3 nucleotides: TGTGCCTCCCCCGGGCAGAGGGCCTATGGCTACACCTTC.

The CDR3 coding sequence is TGTGCCAGCAGCTCGCTAGCGGGGGGGCCCAATGAGCAGTTCTTC. Translating gives CASSSLAGGPNEQFF. The chain recombines TRBV14 with TRBJ2-1; 12 bases are a match to TRBD2. V shed 5 bases, J shed 6 bases, and the junction held 5 bases outside the gene matches. This CDR3 contains 15 residues. The germline V gene has CDR1 SGHDN and CDR2 FVKESK.

The V and J genes are TRBV5-4 and TRBJ2-5; 8 bases line up with TRBD2. Germline V gene sequence: CDR1 SGHNT, CDR2 YYREEE (reference sequence). Germline trimming cut 1 base from V and 4 bases from J; bases unmatched to any gene: 9. The CDR3 has 16 amino acids. CDR3 nucleotide sequence: TGTGCCAGCAGCTTGAAGGTCGGGGGGGCCTCAGAGACCCAGTACTTC. It translates to CASSLKVGGASETQYF.

In its sample, this clone was seen a few times. This chain uses TRBV11-2 with TRBJ2-7, with 8 positions matching TRBD1. Germline lookup yields CDR1 SGHAT and CDR2 FQNNGV. The CDR3 extends over 15 amino acids. V trimming: 5 bases; J trimming: 1 base; junction bases outside the gene matches: 7. CDR3 sequence reads: CASSPGQGKSYEQYF. In nucleotides, the CDR3 is TGTGCCAGCAGCCCCGGACAGGGAAAATCCTACGAGCAGTACTTC. Full variable domain (remainder filled in from reference TRBV11-2 and TRBJ2-7): EAGVAQSPRYKIIEKRQSVAFWCNPISGHATLYWYQQILGQGPKLLIQFQNNGVVDDSQLPKDRFSAERLKGVDSTLKIQPAKLEDSAVYLCASSPGQGKSYEQYFGPGTRLTVT.

The J gene is TRBJ1-2, the V gene TRBV30; the D is unclear. This CDR3 is built from 16 residues. Looked up from germline, CDR1 is GTSNPN and CDR2 is SVGIG (reference sequence). CDR3 residues: CAGVARPRGEKNGYTF. The DNA for the CDR3 is TGTGCGGGAGTGGCCCGCCCGCGGGGTGAAAAAAATGGCTACACCTTC.

This chain connects TRBV24-1 to TRBJ2-1; 8 nucleotides agree with TRBD1. After removal of 0 bases from V and 7 bases from J, the junction contained 4 bases not matched to a gene. This CDR3 comprises 15 residues. Germline V gene sequence: CDR1 KGHDR, CDR2 SFDVKD. This CDR3 is CATSDLGQGWNEQFF. DNA of the CDR3: TGTGCCACCAGTGATTTGGGACAGGGATGGAATGAGCAGTTCTTC.

The chain couples TRBV15 to TRBJ2-1; D is perhaps TRBD1 (7 bases). The V and J ends lost 0 bases and 4 bases respectively, with 16 bases between them. Per germline, CDR1 LNHNV and CDR2 YYDKDF (reference sequence). The CDR3 loop spans 17 amino acids. CDR3 sequence: CATSRDRGTAIYNEQFF. CDR3 DNA: TGTGCCACCAGCAGAGACCGGGGGACAGCTATTTACAATGAGCAGTTCTTC.

This clone has just a few counts. This chain connects TRBV5-8 to TRBJ1-6; 8 bases agree with TRBD1. CDR1 and CDR2 from the germline V gene are SGHTS and YDEGEE. Losses at the gene ends were 4 bases for V and 12 bases for J; bases not matched to a gene: 6. The CDR3 runs 13 residues. The chain's CDR3 is CASSRAGQVPLHF. DNA of the CDR3: TGTGCCAGCAGCCGCGCGGGACAGGTACCCCTCCACTTT.

This chain uses TRBV6-6 with TRBJ1-1; 7 bases map to TRBD1. CDR1 is MNHNY, CDR2 SVGAGI, per germline (reference sequence). The CDR3 is made up of 17 amino acids. With 5 bases clipped from V and 7 bases from J, the junction kept 19 bases outside the gene matches. This CDR3 is CASSRFPRGGRPYEAFF. CDR3 nucleotides: TGTGCCAGCAGTCGATTCCCCAGGGGGGGAAGGCCTTATGAAGCTTTCTTT.

The chain employs TRBV5-4 and TRBJ1-1; D gene uncertain. The CDR3 runs 13 residues. CDR1 and CDR2 from the germline V gene are SGHNT and YYREEE (reference sequence). Trimming cost V 2 bases and J 1 base, with 6 bases left between them. The CDR3 region has the DNA TGTGCCAGCAGCTTAACAGCGAACACTGAAGCTTTCTTT. Protein product: CASSLTANTEAFF.

The rearrangement links TRBV4-2 to TRBJ2-1; 12 bases align to TRBD2. Germline V gives CDR1 LGHNA, CDR2 YNFKEQ. V shed 2 bases and J 4 bases; nucleotides not matched to a gene: 3. CDR3 size: 16 residues. This CDR3 is CASSQTTSGGYNEQFF. The CDR3 nucleotides are TGTGCCAGCAGCCAAACAACTAGCGGGGGGTACAATGAGCAGTTCTTC.

The chain carries TRBV3-1 (or the pseudogene TRBV3-2) and TRBJ1-5, with no clear D. V was shortened by 0 bases and J by 6 bases, with 24 bases between the two germline ends. This CDR3 spans 19 amino acids. Germline assignment: CDR1 LGHDT and CDR2 YNNKEL (reference sequence). In nucleotides, the CDR3 is TGTGCCAGCAGCCAAGACTATCCAGAACCAACTCGAGTAGGTCAGCCCCAGCATTTT. Protein product: CASSQDYPEPTRVGQPQHF.

This chain joins TRBV5-1 and TRBJ1-5, with 7 bases that match TRBD1. The germline CDR1 and CDR2 sequences are SGHRS and YFSETQ. V trimming: 2 bases; J trimming: 3 bases; junction bases outside the gene matches: 5. This CDR3 is 15 amino acids long. The CDR3 here is CASSLGDRVNQPQHF. The CDR3 DNA sequence: TGCGCCAGCAGCTTAGGAGACAGGGTCAATCAGCCCCAGCATTTT.

The chain combines TRBV28 with TRBJ1-4, with D hard to call. The CDR3 loop spans 14 amino acids. V was trimmed by 6 bases and J by 1 base, leaving 9 bases between them. Germline CDR1 MDHEN, CDR2 SYDVKM. The CDR3 reads CASSSGVTNEKLFF. For the CDR3, the DNA is TGTGCCAGCAGCTCAGGTGTAACTAATGAAAAACTGTTTTTT. The complete variable domain, with remaining parts taken from reference TRBV28 and TRBJ1-4, reads DVKVTQSSRYLVKRTGEKVFLECVQDMDHENMFWYRQDPGLGLRLIYFSYDVKMKEKGDIPEGYSVSREKKERFSLILESASTNQTSMYLCASSSGVTNEKLFFGSGTQLSVL.

The gene calls are TRBV19 and TRBJ1-2; the match to TRBD1 covers 9 bases. This CDR3 is built from 14 residues. V dropped 6 bases and J dropped 6; count of bases not matched to a gene: 8. The germline CDR1 and CDR2 sequences are LNHDA and SQIVND (reference sequence). The CDR3 protein is CASRDRGPRDGYTF. The CDR3 region has the DNA TGTGCCAGTAGGGACAGGGGACCCCGGGATGGCTACACCTTC.

The rearrangement joins TRBV19 to TRBJ2-7; D is unclear. From germline, CDR1 is LNHDA and CDR2 SQIVND (reference sequence). There are 11 residues in the CDR3. Trimming stripped 8 bases from V and 9 bases from J, with 14 bases between. This chain's CDR3 is CASGPPNGQYF. For the CDR3, the DNA is TGTGCCAGTGGACCCCCGAACGGGCAGTACTTC.